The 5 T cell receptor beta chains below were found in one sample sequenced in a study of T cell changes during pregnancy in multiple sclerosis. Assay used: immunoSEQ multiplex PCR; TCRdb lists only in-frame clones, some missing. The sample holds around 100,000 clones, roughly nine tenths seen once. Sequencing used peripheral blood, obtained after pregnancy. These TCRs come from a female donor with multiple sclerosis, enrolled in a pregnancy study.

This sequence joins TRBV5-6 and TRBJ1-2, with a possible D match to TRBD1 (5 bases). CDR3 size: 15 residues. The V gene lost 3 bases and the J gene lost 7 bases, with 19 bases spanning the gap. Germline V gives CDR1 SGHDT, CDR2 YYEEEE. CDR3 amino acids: CASSSTGGGYSGYTF. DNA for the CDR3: TGTGCCAGCAGCTCAACTGGCGGGGGTTATAGTGGCTACACCTTC. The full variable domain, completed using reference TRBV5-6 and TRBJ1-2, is DAGVTQSPTHLIKTRGQQVTLRCSPKSGHDTVSWYQQALGQGPQFIFQYYEEEERQRGNFPDRFSGHQFPNYSSELNVNALLLGDSALYLCASSSTGGGYSGYTFGSGTRLTVV.

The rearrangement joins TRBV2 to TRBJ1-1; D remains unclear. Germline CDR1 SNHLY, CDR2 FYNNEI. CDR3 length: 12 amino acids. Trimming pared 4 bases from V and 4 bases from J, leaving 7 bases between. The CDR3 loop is CASSGGGTEAFF. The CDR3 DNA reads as TGTGCCAGCAGTGGGGGAGGCACTGAAGCTTTCTTT. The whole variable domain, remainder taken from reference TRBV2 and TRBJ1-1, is EPEVTQTPSHQVTQMGQEVILRCVPISNHLYFYWYRQILGQKVEFLVSFYNNEISEKSEIFDDQFSVERPDGSNFTLKIRSTKLEDSAMYFCASSGGGTEAFFGQGTRLTVV.

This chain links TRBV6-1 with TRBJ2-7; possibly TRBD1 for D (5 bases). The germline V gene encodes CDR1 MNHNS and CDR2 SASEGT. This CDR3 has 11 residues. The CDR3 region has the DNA TGTGCCACCGAATACCCGAGACAGTCAGACGTC. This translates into CATEYPRQSDV.

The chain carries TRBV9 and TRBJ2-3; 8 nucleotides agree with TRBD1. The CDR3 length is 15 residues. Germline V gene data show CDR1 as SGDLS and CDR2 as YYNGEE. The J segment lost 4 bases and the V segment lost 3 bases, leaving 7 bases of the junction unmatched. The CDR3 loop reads CASSARQGWADTQYF. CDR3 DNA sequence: TGTGCCAGCAGCGCTAGACAGGGGTGGGCAGATACGCAGTATTTT.

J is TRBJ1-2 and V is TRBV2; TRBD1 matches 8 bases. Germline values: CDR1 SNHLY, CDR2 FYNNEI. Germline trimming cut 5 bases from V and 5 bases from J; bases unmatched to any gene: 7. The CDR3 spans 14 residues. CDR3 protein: CASSSQGGLYGYTF. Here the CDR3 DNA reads TGTGCCAGCAGTTCACAGGGGGGGTTATATGGCTACACCTTC. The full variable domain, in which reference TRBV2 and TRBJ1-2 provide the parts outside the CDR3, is EPEVTQTPSHQVTQMGQEVILRCVPISNHLYFYWYRQILGQKVEFLVSFYNNEISEKSEIFDDQFSVERPDGSNFTLKIRSTKLEDSAMYFCASSSQGGLYGYTFGSGTRLTVV.